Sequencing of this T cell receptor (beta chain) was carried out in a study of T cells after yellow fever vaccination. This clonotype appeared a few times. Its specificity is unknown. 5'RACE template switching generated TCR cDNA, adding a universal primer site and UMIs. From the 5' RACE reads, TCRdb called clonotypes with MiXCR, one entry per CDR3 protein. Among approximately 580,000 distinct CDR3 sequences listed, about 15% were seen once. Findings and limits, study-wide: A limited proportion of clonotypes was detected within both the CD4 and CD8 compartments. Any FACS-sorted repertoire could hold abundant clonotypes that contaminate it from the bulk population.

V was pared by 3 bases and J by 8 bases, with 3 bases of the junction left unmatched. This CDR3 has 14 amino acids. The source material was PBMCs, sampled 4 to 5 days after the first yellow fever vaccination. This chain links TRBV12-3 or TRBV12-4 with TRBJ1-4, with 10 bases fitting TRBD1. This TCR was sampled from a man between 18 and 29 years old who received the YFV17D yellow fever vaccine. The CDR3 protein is CASSFGTGEEKLFF. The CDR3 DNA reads TGTGCCAGCAGTTTCGGGACAGGGGAAGAAAAACTGTTTTTT.